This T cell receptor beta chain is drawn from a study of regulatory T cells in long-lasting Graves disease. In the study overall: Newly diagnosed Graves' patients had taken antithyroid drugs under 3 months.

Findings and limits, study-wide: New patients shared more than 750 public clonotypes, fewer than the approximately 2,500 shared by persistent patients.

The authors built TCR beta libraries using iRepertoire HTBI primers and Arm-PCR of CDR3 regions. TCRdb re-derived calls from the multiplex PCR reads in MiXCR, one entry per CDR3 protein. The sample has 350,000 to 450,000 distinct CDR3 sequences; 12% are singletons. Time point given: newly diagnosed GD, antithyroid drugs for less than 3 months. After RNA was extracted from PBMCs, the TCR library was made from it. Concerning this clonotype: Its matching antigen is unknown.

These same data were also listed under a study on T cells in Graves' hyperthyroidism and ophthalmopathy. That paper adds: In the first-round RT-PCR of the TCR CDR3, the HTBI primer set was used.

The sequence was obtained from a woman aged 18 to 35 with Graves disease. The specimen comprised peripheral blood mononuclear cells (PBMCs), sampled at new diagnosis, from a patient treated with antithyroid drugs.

CDR3 coding DNA: TGTGCCAGCAGCAGAGCGGGAGGTCAATGGGATACGCAGTATTTT. As protein: CASSRAGGQWDTQYF. The chain has TRBV12-3 or TRBV12-4 and TRBJ2-3; TRBD2 matches 9 bases. J was trimmed by 6 bases and V by 6 bases; bases with no gene match: 10. This CDR3 region has 15 residues.